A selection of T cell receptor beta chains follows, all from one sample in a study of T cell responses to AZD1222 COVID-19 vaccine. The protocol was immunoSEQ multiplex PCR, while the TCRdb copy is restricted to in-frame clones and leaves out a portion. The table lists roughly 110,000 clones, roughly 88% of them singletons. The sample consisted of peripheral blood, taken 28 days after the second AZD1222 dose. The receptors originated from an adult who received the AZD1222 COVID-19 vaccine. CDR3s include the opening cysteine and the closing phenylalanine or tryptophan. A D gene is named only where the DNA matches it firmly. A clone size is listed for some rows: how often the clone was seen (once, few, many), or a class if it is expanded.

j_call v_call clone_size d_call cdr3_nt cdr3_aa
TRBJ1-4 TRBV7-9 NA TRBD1 TGTGCCAGCAGCTCCACAACCGACAGGGGTCTGTCTAATGAAAAACTGTTTTTT CASSSTTDRGLSNEKLFF
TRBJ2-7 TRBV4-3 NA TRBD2 TGCGCCAGCAGCCAAGAAGTGGTAACAGCGGGGGACTACGAGCAGTACTTC CASSQEVVTAGDYEQYF
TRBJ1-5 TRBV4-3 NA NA TGCGCCAGCAGCCAAGATTCTGTCAATCAGCCCCAGCATTTT CASSQDSVNQPQHF
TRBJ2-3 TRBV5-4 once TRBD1 TGTGCCAGCAGCTTCTCAGGGGGCTCAGATACGCAGTATTTT CASSFSGGSDTQYF
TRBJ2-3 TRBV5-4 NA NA TGTGCCAGCAGCCTTCTCACAGATACGCAGTATTTT CASSLLTDTQYF
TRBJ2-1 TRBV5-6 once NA TGTGCCAGCAGATTGGTCGGCCGGGGTTCGTCTGATGAGCAGTTCTTC CASRLVGRGSSDEQFF
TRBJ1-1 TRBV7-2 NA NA TGTGCCAGCAGCCGGGGGCTTCAGAACACTGAAGCTTTCTTT CASSRGLQNTEAFF
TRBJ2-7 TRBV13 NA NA TGTGCCAGCAGCTCCATATCCTACGAGCAGTACTTC CASSSISYEQYF
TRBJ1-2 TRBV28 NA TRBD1 TGTGCCAGCAGTGTGGACAGGGGTAACTATGGCTACACCTTC CASSVDRGNYGYTF
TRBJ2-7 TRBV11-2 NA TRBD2 TGTGCCAGCAGACTAGCGGGGGGGACCTACGAGCAGTACTTC CASRLAGGTYEQYF
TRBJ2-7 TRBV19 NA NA TGTGCCAGTAGTTATAGGACTAACTACGAGCAGTACTTC CASSYRTNYEQYF
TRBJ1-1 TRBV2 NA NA TGTGCCAGCAGGTTAGGAGGCACTGAAGCTTTCTTT CASRLGGTEAFF
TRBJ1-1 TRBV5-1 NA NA TGCGCCAGCAGCCTACCCCCCGGGCAGGGCCCTCCTGAAGCTTTCTTT CASSLPPGQGPPEAFF
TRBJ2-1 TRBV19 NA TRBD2 TGTGCCAGTAGTATGGACGGGGGGGGACCCTACAATGAGCAGTTCTTC CASSMDGGGPYNEQFF
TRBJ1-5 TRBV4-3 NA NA TGCGCCAGCAGCCAGCATAGCAATCAGCCCCAGCATTTT CASSQHSNQPQHF
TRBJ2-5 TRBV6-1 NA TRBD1 TGTGCCAGCAGTGAATTTCTCGGGACAGGGGCAGAGACCCAGTACTTC CASSEFLGTGAETQYF
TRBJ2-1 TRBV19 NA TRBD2 TGTGCCAGTAGGAGACTAGCGGGGGGGCTGAATGAGCAGTTCTTC CASRRLAGGLNEQFF
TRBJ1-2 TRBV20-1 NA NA TGCAGTGCTAGTAGGGCCGATGGCTACACCTTC CSASRADGYTF
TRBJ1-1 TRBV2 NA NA TGTGCCTGTTACGACGTCAGGGTGAACACTGAAGCTTTCTTT CACYDVRVNTEAFF
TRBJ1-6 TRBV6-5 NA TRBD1 TGTGCCAGCAGCTCCGCCGGGACAGGGGTCTCACCCCTCCACTTT CASSSAGTGVSPLHF
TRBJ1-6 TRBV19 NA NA TGTGCCAGTAGTATAGACCGAAGTGGAAATTCACCCCTCCACTTT CASSIDRSGNSPLHF
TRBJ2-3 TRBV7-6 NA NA TGTGCCAGCAGCTTAGTAGCGGCTACCACAGATACGCAGTATTTT CASSLVAATTDTQYF
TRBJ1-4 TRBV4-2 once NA TGTGCCAGCAGCCAAGAGGGCCCGGGAACTAATGAAAAACTGTTTTTT CASSQEGPGTNEKLFF
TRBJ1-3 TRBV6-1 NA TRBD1 TGTGCCAGCAGACTCGACAGGGCTGGAAACACCATATATTTT CASRLDRAGNTIYF
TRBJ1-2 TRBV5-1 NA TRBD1 TGCGCCAGCAGCTTGGATATGCCCACAGGGGATTATGGCTACACCTTC CASSLDMPTGDYGYTF
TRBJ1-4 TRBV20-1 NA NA TGCAGTGCTAGTCTAAATTCGAGGGCAAATGAAAAACTGTTTTTT CSASLNSRANEKLFF
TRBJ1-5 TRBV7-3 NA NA TGTGCCAGCAGCCCCGGGTTGGAACAGCCCCAGCATTTT CASSPGLEQPQHF
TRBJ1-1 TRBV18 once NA TGTGCCAGCTCACCAAGACAGCTTGAAGCTTTCTTT CASSPRQLEAFF
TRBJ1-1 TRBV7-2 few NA TGTGCCAGCAGCACGCCCATGAACACTGAAGCTTTCTTT CASSTPMNTEAFF
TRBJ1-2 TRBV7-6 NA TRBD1 TGTGCCAGCAGCAGCGGACAGGGGAGGGCTAACTATGGCTACACCTTC CASSSGQGRANYGYTF
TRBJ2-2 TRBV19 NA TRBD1 TGTGCCAGTAGTTCCGCAGGGGGCCTGAAATCCGGGGAGCTGTTTTTT CASSSAGGLKSGELFF
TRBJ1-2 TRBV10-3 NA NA TGTGCCATCACTTTCGACAGGTCCTATGGCTACACCTTC CAITFDRSYGYTF
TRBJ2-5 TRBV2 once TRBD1 TGTGCCAGCAGCGGACAGGGGGCTCAGACCCAGTACTTC CASSGQGAQTQYF
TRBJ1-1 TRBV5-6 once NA TGTGCCAGCAGCTTGGCTTCGGGCACTGAAGCTTTCTTT CASSLASGTEAFF
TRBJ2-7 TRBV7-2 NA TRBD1 TGTGCCAGCAGCTTTGACAGGGACTCCTACGAGCAGTACTTC CASSFDRDSYEQYF
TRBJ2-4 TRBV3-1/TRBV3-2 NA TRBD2 TGTGCCAGCAGCCAAGATCTCGGAGCGGGGGGGGTAGAGAGAGCCAAAAACATTCAGTACTTC CASSQDLGAGGVERAKNIQYF
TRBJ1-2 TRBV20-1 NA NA TGCAGTGCTAGTGGGGGCACCTATGGCTACACCTTC CSASGGTYGYTF
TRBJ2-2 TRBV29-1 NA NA TGCAGCGTCGGAGGGTCCTCGAACACCGGGGAGCTGTTTTTT CSVGGSSNTGELFF
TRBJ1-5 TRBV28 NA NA TGTGCCAGCAGTTTTGGCCAGGTGAATCAGCCCCAGCATTTT CASSFGQVNQPQHF
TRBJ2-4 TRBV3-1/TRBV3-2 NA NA TGTGCCAGCAGCCATCTACAGGGAGGGAGAAACATTCAGTACTTC CASSHLQGGRNIQYF
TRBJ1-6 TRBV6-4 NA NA TGTGCCAGCAGTTATGATACAGGTTCCCCCCTCCACTTT CASSYDTGSPLHF
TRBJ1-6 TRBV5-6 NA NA TGTGCCAGCGGTCGTATCCGGGACACCTATAATTCACCCCTCCACTTT CASGRIRDTYNSPLHF